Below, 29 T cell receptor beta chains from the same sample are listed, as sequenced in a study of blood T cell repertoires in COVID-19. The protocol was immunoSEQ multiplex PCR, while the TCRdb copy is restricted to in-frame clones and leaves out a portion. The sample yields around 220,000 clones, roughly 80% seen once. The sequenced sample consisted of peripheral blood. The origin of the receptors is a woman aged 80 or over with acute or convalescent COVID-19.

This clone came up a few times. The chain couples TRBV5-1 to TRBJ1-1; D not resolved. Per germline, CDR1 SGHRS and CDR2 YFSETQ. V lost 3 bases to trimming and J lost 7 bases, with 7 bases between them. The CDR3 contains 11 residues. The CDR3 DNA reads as TGCGCCAGCAGCTCGGGATTTGAAGCTTTCTTT. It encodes CASSSGFEAFF.

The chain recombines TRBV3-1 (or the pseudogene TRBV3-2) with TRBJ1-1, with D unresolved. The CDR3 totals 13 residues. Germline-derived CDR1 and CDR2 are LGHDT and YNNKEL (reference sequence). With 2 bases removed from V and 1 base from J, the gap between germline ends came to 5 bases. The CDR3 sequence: CASSQSGNTEAFF. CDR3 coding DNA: TGTGCCAGCAGCCAATCGGGGAACACTGAAGCTTTCTTT.

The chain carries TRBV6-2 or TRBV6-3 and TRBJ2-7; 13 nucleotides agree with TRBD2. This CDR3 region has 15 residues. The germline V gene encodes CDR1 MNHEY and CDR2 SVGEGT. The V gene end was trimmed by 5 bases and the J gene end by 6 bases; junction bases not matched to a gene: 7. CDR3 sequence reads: CASSTSGGAIGEQYF. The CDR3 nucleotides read TGTGCCAGCAGTACTAGCGGGGGGGCCATCGGCGAGCAGTACTTC.

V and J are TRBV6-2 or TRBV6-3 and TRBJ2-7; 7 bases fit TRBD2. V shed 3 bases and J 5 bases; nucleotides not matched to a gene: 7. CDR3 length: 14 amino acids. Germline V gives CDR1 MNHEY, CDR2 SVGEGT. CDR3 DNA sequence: TGTGCCAGCAGTTATGGGCTAGCGGTGGACGAGCAGTACTTC. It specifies CASSYGLAVDEQYF.

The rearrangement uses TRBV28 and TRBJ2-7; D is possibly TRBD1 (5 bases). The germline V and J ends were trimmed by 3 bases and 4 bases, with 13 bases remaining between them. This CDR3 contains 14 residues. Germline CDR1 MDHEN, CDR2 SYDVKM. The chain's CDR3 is CASSLGLKQYEQYF. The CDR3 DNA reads TGTGCCAGCAGTTTGGGGCTAAAACAATACGAGCAGTACTTC.

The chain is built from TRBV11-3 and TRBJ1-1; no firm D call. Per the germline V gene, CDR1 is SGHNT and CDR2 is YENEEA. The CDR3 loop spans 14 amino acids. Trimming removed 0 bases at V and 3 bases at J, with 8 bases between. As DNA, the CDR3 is TGTGCCAGCAGCTTAGAACTCGAACACACTGAAGCTTTCTTT. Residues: CASSLELEHTEAFF.

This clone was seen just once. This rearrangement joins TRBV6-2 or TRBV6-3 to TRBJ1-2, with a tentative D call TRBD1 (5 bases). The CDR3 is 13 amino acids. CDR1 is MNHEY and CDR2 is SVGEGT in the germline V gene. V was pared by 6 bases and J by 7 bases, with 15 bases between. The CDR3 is CASSLREGSGYTF. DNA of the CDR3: TGTGCCAGCAGCCTCCGGGAGGGGTCTGGCTACACCTTC.

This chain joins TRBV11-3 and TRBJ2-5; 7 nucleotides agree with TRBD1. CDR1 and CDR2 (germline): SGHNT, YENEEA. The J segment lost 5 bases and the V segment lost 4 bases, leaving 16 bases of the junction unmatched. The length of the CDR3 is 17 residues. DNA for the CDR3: TGTGCCAGCAGCTACATCCGGGACAGCCCCCCGAGGGAGACCCAGTACTTC. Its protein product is CASSYIRDSPPRETQYF. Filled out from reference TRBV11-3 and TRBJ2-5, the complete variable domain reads EAGVVQSPRYKIIEKKQPVAFWCNPISGHNTLYWYLQNLGQGPELLIRYENEEAVDDSQLPKDRFSAERLKGVDSTLKIQPAELGDSAVYLCASSYIRDSPPRETQYFGPGTRLLVL.

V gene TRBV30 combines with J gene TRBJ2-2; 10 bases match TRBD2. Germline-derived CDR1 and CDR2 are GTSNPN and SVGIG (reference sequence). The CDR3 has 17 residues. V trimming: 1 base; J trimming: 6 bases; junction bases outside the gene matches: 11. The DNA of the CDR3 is TGTGCCTGGAGTGCCCCACCGCTAGCGGGAGTACCCGGGGAGCTGTTTTTT. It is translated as CAWSAPPLAGVPGELFF.

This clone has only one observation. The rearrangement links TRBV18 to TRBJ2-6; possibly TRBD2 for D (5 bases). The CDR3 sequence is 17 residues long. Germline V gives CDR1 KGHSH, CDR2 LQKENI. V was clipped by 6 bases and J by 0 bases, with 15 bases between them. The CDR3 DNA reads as TGTGCCAGCTCGCCCGGGTACGGAGGCTCTGGGGCCAACGTCCTGACTTTC. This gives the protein CASSPGYGGSGANVLTF.

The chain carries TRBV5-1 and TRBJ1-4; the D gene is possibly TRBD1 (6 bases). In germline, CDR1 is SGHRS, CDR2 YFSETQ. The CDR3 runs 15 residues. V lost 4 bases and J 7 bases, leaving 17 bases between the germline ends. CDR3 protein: CASSPVDSGTEKLFF. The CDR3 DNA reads TGCGCCAGCAGCCCGGTGGACAGTGGGACTGAAAAACTGTTTTTT.

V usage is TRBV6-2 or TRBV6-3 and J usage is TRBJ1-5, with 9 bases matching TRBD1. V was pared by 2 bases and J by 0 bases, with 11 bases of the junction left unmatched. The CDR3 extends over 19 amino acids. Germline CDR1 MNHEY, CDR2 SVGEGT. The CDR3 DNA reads TGTGCCAGCAGTTACAAGTACGGACAGGGGTCCAATAGCAATCAGCCCCAGCATTTT. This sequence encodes CASSYKYGQGSNSNQPQHF.

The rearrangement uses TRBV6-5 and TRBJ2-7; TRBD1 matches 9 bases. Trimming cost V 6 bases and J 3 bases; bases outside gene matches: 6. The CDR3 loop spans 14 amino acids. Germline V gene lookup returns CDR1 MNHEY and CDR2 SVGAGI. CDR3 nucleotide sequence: TGTGCCAGCAGGGGACAGGGATTTATCTACGAGCAGTACTTC. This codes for CASRGQGFIYEQYF.

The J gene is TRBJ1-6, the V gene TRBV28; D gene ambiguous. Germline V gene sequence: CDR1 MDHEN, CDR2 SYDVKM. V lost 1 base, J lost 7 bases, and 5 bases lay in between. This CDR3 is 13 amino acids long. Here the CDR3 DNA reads TGTGCCAGCAGTTTATCGGGGAATTCACCCCTCCACTTT. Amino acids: CASSLSGNSPLHF. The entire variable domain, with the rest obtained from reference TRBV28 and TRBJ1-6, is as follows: DVKVTQSSRYLVKRTGEKVFLECVQDMDHENMFWYRQDPGLGLRLIYFSYDVKMKEKGDIPEGYSVSREKKERFSLILESASTNQTSMYLCASSLSGNSPLHFGNGTRLTVT.

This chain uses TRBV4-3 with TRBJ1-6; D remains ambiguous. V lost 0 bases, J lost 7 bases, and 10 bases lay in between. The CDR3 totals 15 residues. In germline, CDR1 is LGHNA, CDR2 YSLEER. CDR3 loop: CASSQDRVGNSPLHF. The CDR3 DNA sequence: TGCGCCAGCAGCCAAGATCGGGTCGGAAATTCACCCCTCCACTTT.

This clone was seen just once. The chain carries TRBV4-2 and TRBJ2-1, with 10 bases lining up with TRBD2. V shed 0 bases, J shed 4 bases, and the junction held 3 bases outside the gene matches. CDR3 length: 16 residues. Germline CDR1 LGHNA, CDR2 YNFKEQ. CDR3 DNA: TGTGCCAGCAGCCAAGATGAGCGGGGGGGGTACAATGAGCAGTTCTTC. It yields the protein CASSQDERGGYNEQFF.

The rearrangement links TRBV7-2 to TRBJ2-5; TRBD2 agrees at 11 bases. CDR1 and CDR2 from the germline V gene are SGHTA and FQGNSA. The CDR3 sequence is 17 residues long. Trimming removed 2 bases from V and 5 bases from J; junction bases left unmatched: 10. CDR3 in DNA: TGTGCCAGCAGCTTAAGGGGCACTAGCGGGGGTTCTGAGACCCAGTACTTC. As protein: CASSLRGTSGGSETQYF.

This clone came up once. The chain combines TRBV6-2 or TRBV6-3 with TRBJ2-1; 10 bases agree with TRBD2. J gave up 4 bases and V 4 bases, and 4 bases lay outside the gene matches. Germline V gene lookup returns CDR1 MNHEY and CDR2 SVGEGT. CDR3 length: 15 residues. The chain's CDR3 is CASSFTSGVYNEQFF. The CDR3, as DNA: TGTGCCAGCAGTTTCACTAGCGGGGTGTACAATGAGCAGTTCTTC.

CDR3 amino acids: CASSFLAGGPREQFF. In DNA, the CDR3 is TGTGCCAGCAGCTTTCTAGCGGGGGGGCCCCGCGAGCAGTTCTTC. V gene TRBV11-3 combines with J gene TRBJ2-1; 12 bases line up with TRBD2. Germline CDR1 is SGHNT and CDR2 is YENEEA. CDR3 length: 15 residues. V lost 3 bases, J lost 10 bases, and 7 bases stayed unmatched.

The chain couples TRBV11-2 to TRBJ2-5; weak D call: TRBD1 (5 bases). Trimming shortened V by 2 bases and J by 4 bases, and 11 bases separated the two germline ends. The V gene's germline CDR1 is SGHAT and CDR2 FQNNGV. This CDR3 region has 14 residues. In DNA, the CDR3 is TGTGCCAGCAGCTTATTCAGGGCAGGAGAGACCCAGTACTTC. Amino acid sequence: CASSLFRAGETQYF.

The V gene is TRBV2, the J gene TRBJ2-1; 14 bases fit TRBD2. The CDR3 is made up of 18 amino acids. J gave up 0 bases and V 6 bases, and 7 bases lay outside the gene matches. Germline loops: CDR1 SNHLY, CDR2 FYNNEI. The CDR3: CASRYGLAGGRSYNEQFF. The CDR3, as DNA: TGTGCCAGCAGGTACGGACTAGCGGGGGGACGCTCCTACAATGAGCAGTTCTTC.

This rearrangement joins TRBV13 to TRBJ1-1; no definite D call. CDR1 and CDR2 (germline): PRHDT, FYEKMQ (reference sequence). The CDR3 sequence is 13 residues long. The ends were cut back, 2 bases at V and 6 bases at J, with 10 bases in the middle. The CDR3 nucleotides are TGTGCCAGCAGCTTATACGGGTTCCCTGAAGCTTTCTTT. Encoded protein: CASSLYGFPEAFF. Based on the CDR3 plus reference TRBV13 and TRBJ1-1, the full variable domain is AAGVIQSPRHLIKEKRETATLKCYPIPRHDTVYWYQQGPGQDPQFLISFYEKMQSDKGSIPDRFSAQQFSDYHSELNMSSLELGDSALYFCASSLYGFPEAFFGQGTRLTVV.

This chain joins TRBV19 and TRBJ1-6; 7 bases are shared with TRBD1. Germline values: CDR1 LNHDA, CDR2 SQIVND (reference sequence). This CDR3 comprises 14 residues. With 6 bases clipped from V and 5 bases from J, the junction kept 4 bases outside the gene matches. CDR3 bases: TGTGCCAGTAGCCTACAGGGGAATAATTCACCCCTCCACTTT. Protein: CASSLQGNNSPLHF.

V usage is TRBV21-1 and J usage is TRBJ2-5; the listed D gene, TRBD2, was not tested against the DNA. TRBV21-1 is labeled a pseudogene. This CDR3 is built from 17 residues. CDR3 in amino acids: CASIPRGVAGDCRTQYF. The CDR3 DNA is TGTGCCAGCATTCCTCGAGGGGTAGCGGGCGATTGCCGGACCCAGTACTTC.

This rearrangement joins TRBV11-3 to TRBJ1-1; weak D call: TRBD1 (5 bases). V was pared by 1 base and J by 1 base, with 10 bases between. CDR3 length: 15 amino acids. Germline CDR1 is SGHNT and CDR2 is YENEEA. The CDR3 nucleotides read TGTGCCAGCAGCTTAGTTGACAGTGGGAACACTGAAGCTTTCTTT. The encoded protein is CASSLVDSGNTEAFF.

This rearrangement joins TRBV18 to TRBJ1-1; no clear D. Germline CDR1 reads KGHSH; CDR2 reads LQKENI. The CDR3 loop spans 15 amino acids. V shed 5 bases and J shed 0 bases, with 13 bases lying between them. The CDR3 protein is CASSAPRAMNTEAFF. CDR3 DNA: TGTGCCAGCTCAGCCCCGAGGGCAATGAACACTGAAGCTTTCTTT.

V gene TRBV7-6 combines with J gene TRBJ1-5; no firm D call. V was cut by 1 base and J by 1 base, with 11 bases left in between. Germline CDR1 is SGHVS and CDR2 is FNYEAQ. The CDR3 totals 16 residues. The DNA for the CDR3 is TGTGCCAGCAGCTTAGGGGCACACCTCAGCAATCAGCCCCAGCATTTT. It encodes CASSLGAHLSNQPQHF.

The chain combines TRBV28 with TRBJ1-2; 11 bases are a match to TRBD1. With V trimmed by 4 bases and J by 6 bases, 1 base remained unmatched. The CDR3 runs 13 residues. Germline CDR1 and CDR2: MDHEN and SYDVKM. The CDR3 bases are TGTGCCAGCAGTTCGGACAGGGGGCATGGCTACACCTTC. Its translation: CASSSDRGHGYTF.

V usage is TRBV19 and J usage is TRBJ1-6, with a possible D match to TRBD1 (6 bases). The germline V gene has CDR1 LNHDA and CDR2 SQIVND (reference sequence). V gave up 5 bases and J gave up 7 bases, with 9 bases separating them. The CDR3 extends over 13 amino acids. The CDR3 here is CASSGTRNSPLHF. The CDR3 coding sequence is TGTGCCAGTAGTGGGACAAGGAATTCACCCCTCCACTTT.